A selection of T cell receptor beta chains follows, all from one sample in a study of T cells after somatic rescue of genetic block. Sequencing used immunoSEQ multiplex PCR; TCRdb keeps in-frame clones, though not all of them. The sample yields 14,000 to 15,000 clones, 72% seen once. Sequenced sample: peripheral blood mononuclear cells (PBMCs). These receptors came from a boy between 10 and 17 years old. The CDR3 runs from the conserved cysteine through the conserved F or W. A D gene is named only where the DNA matches it firmly. Size tells how often a clone was seen (once, few, many) or the class of an expanded clone, and some rows leave it out.

V gene,D gene,J gene,clone size,CDR3 DNA,CDR3 protein
TRBV5-6,NA,TRBJ2-7,NA,TGTGCCAGCAGCTTGGAGGCACGAGGCTACGAGCAGTACTTC,CASSLEARGYEQYF
TRBV7-7,NA,TRBJ2-5,NA,TGTGCCAGCAGCTTATTGGGCAGCCAAGAGACCCAGTACTTC,CASSLLGSQETQYF
TRBV7-9,NA,TRBJ2-7,few,TGTGCCAGCAGCTTTGGAGGGGGCGGTTACGAGCAGTACTTC,CASSFGGGGYEQYF
TRBV30,NA,TRBJ2-7,few,TGTGCCTGGAGTGTACCCCCTGCCGAGCAGTACTTC,CAWSVPPAEQYF
TRBV10-3,TRBD2,TRBJ2-3,NA,TGTGCCATCAGTGATGGGGGTCCTCTAGCGGGAGCTCCAGATACGCAGTATTTT,CAISDGGPLAGAPDTQYF
TRBV7-9,NA,TRBJ1-1,NA,TGTGCCAGCAGCTTGGCGGGGGGGCTGGGCACTGAAGCTTTCTTT,CASSLAGGLGTEAFF
TRBV6-5,NA,TRBJ2-5,NA,TGTGCCAGCAGTCGGTGGGGTAAGGAGACCCAGTACTTC,CASSRWGKETQYF
TRBV18,TRBD1,TRBJ2-2,NA,TGTGCCAGCTCACCTCAACCGGGACAGGGCTTCGGGGAGCTGTTTTTT,CASSPQPGQGFGELFF
TRBV23-1,TRBD1,TRBJ1-5,large,TGCGCCAGCAGTCAATCCGGCAGGGGGTATAGCAATCAGCCCCAGCATTTT,CASSQSGRGYSNQPQHF
TRBV6-6,TRBD2,TRBJ2-5,NA,TGTGCCAGCAGTTACTATACTAGCGGGGGAAAAGAGACCCAGTACTTC,CASSYYTSGGKETQYF
TRBV28,NA,TRBJ2-5,NA,TGTGCCAGCAGTTTAACGGCAGTACAAGAGACCCAGTACTTC,CASSLTAVQETQYF
TRBV6-5,NA,TRBJ2-7,NA,TGTGCCAGCAGTGAAGGACTGACACAGTACTTC,CASSEGLTQYF
TRBV4-1,NA,TRBJ2-3,NA,TGCGCCAGCAGCCAAGCACGGGGACGACGGCCCACAGATACGCAGTATTTT,CASSQARGRRPTDTQYF
TRBV19,NA,TRBJ2-3,NA,TGTGCCAGTAACCCCACTCGGGAGAAGTTCACAGATACGCAGTATTTT,CASNPTREKFTDTQYF
TRBV6-5,NA,TRBJ1-1,NA,TGTGCCAGCAGTTACTCAGGGGGGACAACTGAAGCTTTCTTT,CASSYSGGTTEAFF
TRBV6-6,TRBD2,TRBJ2-7,once,TGTGCCAGCAGTCATCTAGCGGGGGGCCCAAACTACGAGCAGTACTTC,CASSHLAGGPNYEQYF
TRBV7-3,TRBD2,TRBJ2-7,NA,TGTGCCAGCAGCTCCCAGGGTAGGGGACTAGCGCCCAACGAGCAGTACTTC,CASSSQGRGLAPNEQYF
TRBV5-1,NA,TRBJ2-3,NA,TGCGCCAGCAGCCCCCGGGGGTTTAGCACAGATACGCAGTATTTT,CASSPRGFSTDTQYF
TRBV21-1,NA,TRBJ1-5,NA,TGTGCCAGCAGCAAGAAGAAGGACAGCAATCAGCCCCAGCATTTT,CASSKKKDSNQPQHF
TRBV7-9,NA,TRBJ1-4,NA,TGTGCCAGCAGCTTAGCTAACCGGGGTCAGGAGGTTGAAAAACTGTTTTTT,CASSLANRGQEVEKLFF
TRBV28,NA,TRBJ1-5,NA,TGTGCCAGCAGTTGGACAGCAAGCCTTTATCAGCCCCAGCATTTT,CASSWTASLYQPQHF
TRBV2,TRBD2,TRBJ2-5,NA,TGTGCCAGCAAGGGACTAGCGGGGGGGGCTTATGAGACCCAGTACTTC,CASKGLAGGAYETQYF
TRBV28,NA,TRBJ2-7,medium-sized,TGTGCCAGCAGTTCACCTTCTTACGAGCAGTACTTC,CASSSPSYEQYF
TRBV6-5,NA,TRBJ1-1,NA,TGTGCCAGCAGTTGGGCAGGGGCGAGGACTGAAGCTTTCTTT,CASSWAGARTEAFF
TRBV27,TRBD1,TRBJ1-4,medium-sized,TGTGCCAGCAGCCGCGGGACAGCTGTTGAAAAACTGTTTTTT,CASSRGTAVEKLFF
TRBV28,TRBD1,TRBJ2-3,few,TGTGCCAGCAGTTTATACGGACAGGGGATTTCAACAGATACGCAGTATTTT,CASSLYGQGISTDTQYF
TRBV6-5,NA,TRBJ1-3,NA,TGTGCCAGCAGTTACTCGATGGGGGCGCGGGACACCATATATTTT,CASSYSMGARDTIYF
TRBV6-5,NA,TRBJ1-6,NA,TGTGCCAGCAAGTCCCCAGAGCTATATAATTCACCCCTCCACTTT,CASKSPELYNSPLHF
TRBV6-5,NA,TRBJ1-1,NA,TGTGCCAGCAGTCGCGGGGGGCGCCCAGCCACTGAAGCTTTCTTT,CASSRGGRPATEAFF
TRBV19,TRBD1,TRBJ2-4,few,TGTGCCAGTAGTATAGAAGACAGGGGAAGGAACATTCAGTACTTC,CASSIEDRGRNIQYF
TRBV5-1,NA,TRBJ2-4,NA,TGCGCCAGCAGCTTGGACGTATTACTAGCCAAAAACATTCAGTACTTC,CASSLDVLLAKNIQYF
TRBV9,TRBD2,TRBJ2-3,NA,TGTGCCAGCACCCGAGGTAGCGGGGGGGCCCGGAATACGCAGTATTTT,CASTRGSGGARNTQYF
TRBV18,TRBD1,TRBJ2-7,NA,TGTGCCAGCTCACCAAGGACAGGGGGGGGAACCTACGAGCAGTACTTC,CASSPRTGGGTYEQYF
TRBV6-5,NA,TRBJ2-1,few,TGTGCCAGCAGTTACTCACCCTCCTCCTACAATGAGCAGTTCTTC,CASSYSPSSYNEQFF
TRBV28,NA,TRBJ2-7,NA,TGTGCCAGCAGTTTGCCCGGGACGGATGAGCAGTACTTC,CASSLPGTDEQYF
TRBV6-5,NA,TRBJ2-5,few,TGTGCCAGCAGTTTCGGCAGGGGTTCGGGACAAGAGACCCAGTACTTC,CASSFGRGSGQETQYF
TRBV6-1,TRBD1,TRBJ2-7,NA,TGTGCCAGCAGTGAAAAGGGGACAGGCTCCTACGAGCAGTACTTC,CASSEKGTGSYEQYF
TRBV5-4,NA,TRBJ2-7,NA,TGTGCCAGCAGCTTCCAACAGGGACCTACCTACGAGCAATACTTC,CASSFQQGPTYEQYF
TRBV2,NA,TRBJ1-5,few,TGTGCCAGCAGTGGAATCGGGGGTAGAAGTAGCAATCAGCCCCAGCATTTT,CASSGIGGRSSNQPQHF
TRBV27,NA,TRBJ2-5,NA,TGTGCCAGCACCCCCCAATACGGAGAGACCCAGTACTTC,CASTPQYGETQYF
TRBV6-1,TRBD1,TRBJ1-1,once,TGTGCCAGCAGTTCCAACAGGGGGAAGAACACTGAAGCTTTCTTT,CASSSNRGKNTEAFF
TRBV5-1,NA,TRBJ2-5,NA,TGCGCCAGCAGCTTGTCCCACGTGGGGCAGGAGACCCAGTACTTC,CASSLSHVGQETQYF
TRBV2,TRBD2,TRBJ2-5,once,TGTGCCAGCAGTTCAAGACTAGCGGGGTGGGATCAAGAGACCCAGTACTTC,CASSSRLAGWDQETQYF
TRBV11-2,NA,TRBJ2-7,once,TGTGCCAGCAGCTTAGCCTACGAGCAGTACTTC,CASSLAYEQYF
TRBV5-1,NA,TRBJ1-1,NA,TGCGCCAGCAGCTTGGAGCGCCACCCGCGGAACGCTTTCTTT,CASSLERHPRNAFF
TRBV4-2,TRBD1,TRBJ2-5,NA,TGTGCCAGCAGCCAAGATTTGGCAACAGGGGTCCCAGAGACCCAGTACTTC,CASSQDLATGVPETQYF
TRBV4-2,TRBD1,TRBJ2-5,NA,TGTGCCAGCAGCCCCTTATTGCCAGGGGGACAAGAGACCCAGTACTTC,CASSPLLPGGQETQYF
TRBV5-4,NA,TRBJ2-5,NA,TGTGCCAGCAGCTTGCCCCCCACCCAAGAGACCCAGTACTTC,CASSLPPTQETQYF
TRBV5-1,TRBD2,TRBJ2-1,NA,TGCGCCAGCAGCCTCCTAGCGGGGGCCTACAATGAGCAGTTCTTC,CASSLLAGAYNEQFF
TRBV11-2,TRBD1,TRBJ2-1,NA,TGTGCCAGCAGCCACCCCCCGGGACAGGATCCTCACAATGAGCAGTTCTTC,CASSHPPGQDPHNEQFF
TRBV6-6,TRBD1,TRBJ1-5,few,TGTGCCAGCAGTTACTCCGACAGGGCCCTTCAGCCCCAGCATTTT,CASSYSDRALQPQHF
TRBV14,TRBD1,TRBJ2-1,NA,TGTGCCAGCAGCCACCTAGGGACAGGGGGCGGCAATGAGCAGTTCTTC,CASSHLGTGGGNEQFF
TRBV7-9,NA,TRBJ1-2,medium-sized,TGTGCCAGCAGCTCGGCCCTCTATGGCTACACCTTC,CASSSALYGYTF
TRBV7-7,TRBD2,TRBJ2-5,NA,TGTGCTAGCAGCTTGCAGAGCGGGAGGGCCGTAGAGACCCAGTACTTC,CASSLQSGRAVETQYF
TRBV6-1,NA,TRBJ2-3,once,TGTGCCAGCAGTGCCCGGTCGGGGGATACGCAGTATTTT,CASSARSGDTQYF
TRBV9,TRBD2,TRBJ2-3,few,TGTGCCAGCAGCCCTCGGACTAGCGGGGGGGTGGATACGCAGTATTTT,CASSPRTSGGVDTQYF
TRBV5-8,NA,TRBJ2-7,few,TGTGCCAGCAGCTTGGGCCATATCTACGAGCAGTACTTC,CASSLGHIYEQYF
TRBV27,TRBD1,TRBJ1-6,few,TGTGCCAGCAGTCCTTGGACAGGCTCAGGTTCACCCCTCCACTTT,CASSPWTGSGSPLHF
TRBV7-9,TRBD2,TRBJ2-1,NA,TGTGCCAGCAGCTCCGGGACTATCAACGGTGCGGAGCAGTTCTTC,CASSSGTINGAEQFF
TRBV27,NA,TRBJ2-1,NA,TGTGCCAGCAGCCCGGTTCCGGGACGGGACAATGAGCAGTTCTTC,CASSPVPGRDNEQFF